The source of this T cell receptor beta chain is a study of control samples from healthy donors and cancer patients. Here immunoSEQ multiplex PCR was the method, and the copy in TCRdb shows in-frame clones only, minus some. The data show approximately 120,000 clones, more than 85% seen once. The receptor was derived from a woman aged 45-59 years in good health. Material: blood.

The CDR3 here is CSVEDGQGGAGELFF. The CDR3 nucleotides are TGCAGCGTTGAAGATGGGCAGGGCGGAGCCGGGGAGCTGTTTTTT. V gene TRBV29-1 combines with J gene TRBJ2-2; D is perhaps TRBD1 (5 bases). Trimming cost V 0 bases and J 6 bases, with 14 bases left between them. The CDR3 sequence is 15 residues long. Germline values: CDR1 SQVTM, CDR2 ANQGSEA.